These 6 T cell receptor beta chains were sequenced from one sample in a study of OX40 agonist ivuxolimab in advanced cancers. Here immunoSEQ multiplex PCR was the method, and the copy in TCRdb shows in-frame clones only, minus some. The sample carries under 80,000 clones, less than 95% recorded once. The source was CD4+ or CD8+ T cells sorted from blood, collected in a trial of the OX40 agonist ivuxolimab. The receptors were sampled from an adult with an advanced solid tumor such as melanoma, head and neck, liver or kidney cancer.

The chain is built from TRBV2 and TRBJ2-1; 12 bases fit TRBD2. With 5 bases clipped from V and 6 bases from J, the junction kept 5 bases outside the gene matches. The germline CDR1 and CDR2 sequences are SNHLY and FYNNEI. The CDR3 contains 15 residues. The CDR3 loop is CASSRLAGAPNEQFF. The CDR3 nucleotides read TGTGCCAGCAGTCGACTAGCGGGAGCTCCCAATGAGCAGTTCTTC.

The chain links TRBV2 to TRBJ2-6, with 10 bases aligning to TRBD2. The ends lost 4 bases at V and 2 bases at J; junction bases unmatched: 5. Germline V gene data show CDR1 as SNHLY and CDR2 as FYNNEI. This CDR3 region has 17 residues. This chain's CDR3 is CASSAIAGGPGANVLTF. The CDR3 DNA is TGTGCCAGCAGTGCCATAGCGGGAGGTCCTGGGGCCAACGTCCTGACTTTC.

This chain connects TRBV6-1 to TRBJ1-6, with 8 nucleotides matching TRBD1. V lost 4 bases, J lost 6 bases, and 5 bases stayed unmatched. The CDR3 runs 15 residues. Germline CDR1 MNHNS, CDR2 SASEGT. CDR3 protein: CASSGADRVNSPLHF. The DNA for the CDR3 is TGTGCCAGCAGTGGGGCGGACAGGGTTAATTCACCCCTCCACTTT.

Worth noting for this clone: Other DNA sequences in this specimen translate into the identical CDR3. Here the CDR3 reads CASSQIVAGEGETQYF. The CDR3 DNA is TGCGCCAGCAGCCAAATTGTAGCGGGGGAGGGGGAGACCCAGTACTTC. The V call is TRBV5-1, the J call TRBJ2-5; 9 bases map to TRBD2. Germline CDR1 reads SGHRS; CDR2 reads YFSETQ. The CDR3 loop spans 16 amino acids. The junction had 12 bases not matched to a gene; V was cut back by 4 bases and J by 5 bases.

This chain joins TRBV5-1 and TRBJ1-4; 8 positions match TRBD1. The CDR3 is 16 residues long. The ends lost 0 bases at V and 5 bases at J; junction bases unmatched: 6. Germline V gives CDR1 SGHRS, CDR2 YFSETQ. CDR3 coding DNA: TGCGCCAGCAGCTTGGGGGACAGGATACCGAATGAAAAACTGTTTTTT. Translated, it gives CASSLGDRIPNEKLFF.

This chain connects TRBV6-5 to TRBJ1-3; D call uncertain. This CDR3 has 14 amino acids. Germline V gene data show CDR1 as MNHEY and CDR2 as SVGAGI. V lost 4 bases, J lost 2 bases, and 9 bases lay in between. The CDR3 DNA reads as TGTGCCAGCAGTTCTCGGAAGGCTGGAAACACCATATATTTT. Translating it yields CASSSRKAGNTIYF.